This TCR beta chain derives from a study of cytomegalovirus exposure and HLA in healthy donors. Whole-study findings and limits: Among the most significant clusters, several appeared linked to common viral pathogens in a later analysis. In a later analysis, at a false discovery rate of 0.05, under 20,000 TCR beta sequences were associated with HLA alleles.

Remarks on this clone: Its antigen remains unidentified.

It was healthy bone marrow donors who served as donors. There are 18 residues in the CDR3. Germline V gene lookup returns CDR1 SGHTA and CDR2 FQGTGA. After removal of 2 bases from V and 2 bases from J, the junction contained 8 bases not matched to a gene. PCR primers comprised 60 Vbeta and 13 Jbeta primers. Sequencing was performed with immunoSEQ multiplex PCR; in TCRdb, only in-frame clones are kept and a portion is missing. Listed are approximately 100,000 clones; 0.45% to 0.6% falls within the top ten. The clonotype originates from a man in his fifties or sixties in good health and CMV-seronegative. The chain links TRBV7-3 to TRBJ2-5; 13 positions match TRBD2. The sample taken for sequencing was PBMCs. As DNA, the CDR3 is TGTGCCAGCAGCTTAGGTTCCCGGACTAGCGGGGGACAAGAGACCCAGTACTTC. Translation gives CASSLGSRTSGGQETQYF. Based on the CDR3 plus reference TRBV7-3 and TRBJ2-5, the full variable domain is GAGVSQTPSNKVTEKGKYVELRCDPISGHTALYWYRQSLGQGPEFLIYFQGTGAADDSGLPNDRFFAVRPEGSVSTLKIQRTERGDSAVYLCASSLGSRTSGGQETQYFGPGTRLLVL.